The 19 T cell receptor beta chains below all came from one sample that was sequenced in a study of Ad26.COV2.S vaccination and SARS-CoV-2 variants (dated by TCRdb to about 2021). The intended sense of this specimen's treatment or condition label: some 20 received Ad26.COV2.S at low or high dose, single or two shots; a few received placebo; per-sample allocation not given. For vaccine and placebo recipients, the sequenced repertoires came from samples collected on day 63 after the first injection. Preparation of the library involved the immunoSEQ multiplex PCR assay. TCRdb re-hosts the immuneACCESS table, in-frame sequences only. Its copies lack some clones; in the studies checked, an unresolved V gene accounts for under half of them, and the cause for the rest is not known. Across this sample there are hundreds of thousands of clones, with about 90% seen only once. The top ten constitute around 1.5% of the sample.

Sequences were derived from peripheral blood, sampled in a trial of Ad26.COV2.S vaccine versus placebo. The receptor set was obtained from a person aged 18-60 years who received the Ad26.COV2.S COVID-19 vaccine or a placebo.

In its sample, this clone was seen once. The chain recombines TRBV27 with TRBJ1-5; D not resolved. V lost 10 bases to trimming and J lost 4 bases, with 17 bases between them. CDR1 MNHEY and CDR2 SMNVEV come from the germline V gene (reference sequence). This CDR3 contains 14 residues. CDR3: CATIVGVSNQPQHF. In nucleotides, the CDR3 is TGTGCCACCATTGTGGGTGTTAGTAATCAGCCCCAGCATTTT.

Worth noting for this clone: The sample has other DNA sequences that encode this CDR3 too. V usage is TRBV18 and J usage is TRBJ2-7; 8 bases are a match to TRBD1. The germline CDR1 and CDR2 sequences are KGHSH and LQKENI. There are 14 residues in the CDR3. V trimming: 3 bases; J trimming: 1 base; junction bases outside the gene matches: 2. CDR3 coding DNA: TGTGCCAGCTCACCTGACAGGGGTTCCTACGAGCAGTACTTC. It yields the protein CASSPDRGSYEQYF. Supplemented by reference TRBV18 and TRBJ2-7, the full variable domain reads NAGVMQNPRHLVRRRGQEARLRCSPMKGHSHVYWYRQLPEEGLKFMVYLQKENIIDESGMPKERFSAEFPKEGPSILRIQQVVRGDSAAYFCASSPDRGSYEQYFGPGTRLTVT.

The chain uses TRBV18 and TRBJ1-1; D unresolved. CDR1 is KGHSH and CDR2 is LQKENI in the germline V gene. The CDR3 spans 12 residues. The V and J ends lost 2 bases and 8 bases respectively, with 9 bases between them. The CDR3 here is CASSPITLEAFF. CDR3 in DNA: TGTGCCAGCTCACCAATAACGCTCGAAGCTTTCTTT. Drawing the rest from reference TRBV18 and TRBJ1-1, the complete variable domain is NAGVMQNPRHLVRRRGQEARLRCSPMKGHSHVYWYRQLPEEGLKFMVYLQKENIIDESGMPKERFSAEFPKEGPSILRIQQVVRGDSAAYFCASSPITLEAFFGQGTRLTVV.

This rearrangement joins TRBV30 to TRBJ1-4; D not certain. The CDR3 has 15 amino acids. V dropped 2 bases and J dropped 3 bases, with 13 bases sitting between them. CDR1 GTSNPN and CDR2 SVGIG come from the germline V gene (reference sequence). This CDR3 reads CAWSPLGTANEKLFF. The CDR3 DNA reads TGTGCCTGGAGTCCCTTGGGCACAGCTAATGAAAAACTGTTTTTT. The whole variable domain, remainder taken from reference TRBV30 and TRBJ1-4, is SQTIHQWPATLVQPVGSPLSLECTVEGTSNPNLYWYRQAAGRGLQLLFYSVGIGQISSEVPQNLSASRPQDRQFILSSKKLLLSDSGFYLCAWSPLGTANEKLFFGSGTQLSVL.

This sequence joins TRBV24-1 and TRBJ2-2, with a possible D match to TRBD1 (6 bases). This CDR3 is built from 13 residues. Trimming removed 7 bases from V and 4 bases from J, with 9 bases in between. Looked up from germline, CDR1 is KGHDR and CDR2 is SFDVKD. In DNA, the CDR3 is TGTGCCACCAGCCGGGACACCACCGGGGAGCTGTTTTTT. Translated, it gives CATSRDTTGELFF.

The genes are TRBV14 and TRBJ1-6; D is unclear. Trimming stripped 0 bases from V and 10 bases from J, with 10 bases between. The CDR3 runs to 14 residues. The germline V gene has CDR1 SGHDN and CDR2 FVKESK. The CDR3 DNA is TGTGCCAGCAGCCAAGAGAGGAGAGGATCACCCCTCCACTTT. Its translation: CASSQERRGSPLHF.

CDR3 sequence: CASSSQGARTEAFF. The CDR3 coding sequence is TGTGCCAGTAGTTCGCAGGGGGCGCGGACTGAAGCTTTCTTT. V gene TRBV19 combines with J gene TRBJ1-1; 8 nucleotides align to TRBD1. Germline lookup yields CDR1 LNHDA and CDR2 SQIVND (reference sequence). The V and J ends lost 5 bases and 5 bases, in that order; junction bases with no gene match: 7. The CDR3 sequence is 14 residues long.

The chain has TRBV3-1 (or the pseudogene TRBV3-2) and TRBJ2-7; D is unclear. Germline V gene sequence: CDR1 LGHDT, CDR2 YNNKEL (reference sequence). V was clipped by 4 bases and J by 4 bases, with 14 bases between them. CDR3 length equals 14 residues. The CDR3 DNA reads TGTGCCAGCAGCCTTGAAACCAACCTATACGAGCAGTACTTC. It encodes CASSLETNLYEQYF.

This clone was seen only once. This chain connects TRBV9 to TRBJ2-7; a possible D gene is TRBD1 (6 bases). Germline V gives CDR1 SGDLS, CDR2 YYNGEE. V gave up 0 bases and J gave up 5 bases, with 9 bases separating them. The CDR3 is made up of 13 amino acids. The CDR3 nucleotides are TGTGCCAGCAGCGTAGGCAGGGGCAACGAGCAGTACTTC. Protein: CASSVGRGNEQYF.

The chain links TRBV27 to TRBJ1-4; perhaps TRBD1 as D (5 bases). CDR3 length: 15 residues. V gave up 3 bases and J gave up 6 bases, with 14 bases separating them. Germline V gene lookup returns CDR1 MNHEY and CDR2 SMNVEV (reference sequence). The CDR3 DNA follows: TGTGCCAGCAGTTTTGGGGCCGTCGGGTATGAAAAACTGTTTTTT. Encoded protein: CASSFGAVGYEKLFF.

This clone has just a few counts. The chain is built from TRBV5-4 and TRBJ1-4, with a possible D match to TRBD1 (5 bases). The CDR3 runs to 16 residues. Germline V lookup: CDR1 SGHNT, CDR2 YYREEE (reference sequence). V was clipped by 4 bases and J by 0 bases, with 13 bases between them. In DNA, the CDR3 is TGTGCCAGCAGCCCGGGACTCACGGCAACTAATGAAAAACTGTTTTTT. Translated: CASSPGLTATNEKLFF.

The table lists this clone with a few counts. V is TRBV7-2 and J is TRBJ2-2; 10 bases map to TRBD2. There are 16 residues in the CDR3. CDR1 is SGHTA, CDR2 FQGNSA, per germline. The V gene end was trimmed by 1 base and the J gene end by 5 bases; junction bases not matched to a gene: 4. The CDR3 DNA reads as TGTGCCAGCAGCTTAGTGCGGACTAGCGGTACCGGGGAGCTGTTTTTT. Its translation: CASSLVRTSGTGELFF.

V usage is TRBV7-2 and J usage is TRBJ1-2; TRBD1 matches 10 bases. Germline loops: CDR1 SGHTA, CDR2 FQGNSA. CDR3 length equals 14 residues. Trimming cost V 6 bases and J 7 bases; bases outside gene matches: 8. CDR3 residues: CASRTGTGDSGYTF. For the CDR3, the DNA is TGTGCCAGCAGAACCGGGACAGGGGATTCTGGCTACACCTTC.

V is TRBV2 and J is TRBJ2-1; a weak D match, TRBD1 (5 bases). Trimming removed 7 bases from V and 2 bases from J, with 18 bases in between. This CDR3 is 16 amino acids long. Germline V gene sequence: CDR1 SNHLY, CDR2 FYNNEI. CDR3 sequence (DNA): TGTGCCAGCACCCGCCTGGGGCAGAGTCCCTACAATGAGCAGTTCTTC. This sequence encodes CASTRLGQSPYNEQFF.

The chain is built from TRBV19 and TRBJ2-5; 7 bases match TRBD1. Trimming at V came to 2 bases and at J to 5 bases, leaving 5 bases not matched to a gene. CDR3 length equals 14 residues. Germline loops: CDR1 LNHDA, CDR2 SQIVND (reference sequence). DNA of the CDR3: TGTGCCAGTAGTATAAGGGACAGCTGGGAGACCCAGTACTTC. Protein: CASSIRDSWETQYF.

This clone was counted a single time. V usage is TRBV4-1 and J usage is TRBJ2-1; D may be TRBD2 (6 bases). Trimming pared 2 bases from V and 8 bases from J, leaving 10 bases between. Germline V gene sequence: CDR1 MGHRA, CDR2 YSYEKL. The CDR3 consists of 13 residues. The CDR3 sequence: CASSQLWGDEQFF. CDR3 DNA sequence: TGCGCCAGCAGCCAACTGTGGGGGGATGAGCAGTTCTTC.

The V gene is TRBV5-1, the J gene TRBJ1-2; 10 bases agree with TRBD1. After removal of 1 base from V and 10 bases from J, the junction contained 10 bases not matched to a gene. Germline V gives CDR1 SGHRS, CDR2 YFSETQ. The CDR3 covers 15 residues. In DNA form, the CDR3 reads TGCGCCAGCAGCTTGTCCTGGGGGACAGGGGAGTCCTACACCTTC. Translated, it gives CASSLSWGTGESYTF. Full variable domain (remainder filled in from reference TRBV5-1 and TRBJ1-2): KAGVTQTPRYLIKTRGQQVTLSCSPISGHRSVSWYQQTPGQGLQFLFEYFSETQRNKGNFPGRFSGRQFSNSRSEMNVSTLELGDSALYLCASSLSWGTGESYTFGSGTRLTVV.

V gene TRBV19 combines with J gene TRBJ2-7, with D maybe TRBD2 (6 bases). Trimming took off 4 bases at V and 2 bases at J, with 9 bases between the two ends. Germline CDR1 is LNHDA and CDR2 is SQIVND (reference sequence). The CDR3 extends over 13 amino acids. In DNA, the CDR3 is TGTGCCAGTAGTAGAGGGAGGACCTACGAGCAGTACTTC. It is translated as CASSRGRTYEQYF. Variable domain in full (rest from reference TRBV19 and TRBJ2-7): DGGITQSPKYLFRKEGQNVTLSCEQNLNHDAMYWYRQDPGQGLRLIYYSQIVNDFQKGDIAEGYSVSREKKESFPLTVTSAQKNPTAFYLCASSRGRTYEQYFGPGTRLTVT.

The V and J genes are TRBV7-2 and TRBJ1-1; D possibly corresponds to TRBD1 (6 bases). CDR1 is SGHTA, CDR2 FQGNSA, per germline. V lost 0 bases to trimming and J lost 8 bases, with 22 bases between them. This CDR3 has 17 amino acids. The CDR3: CASSLAPTGTRAGEAFF. CDR3 DNA sequence: TGTGCCAGCAGCTTAGCGCCGACCGGGACAAGGGCTGGGGAAGCTTTCTTT.